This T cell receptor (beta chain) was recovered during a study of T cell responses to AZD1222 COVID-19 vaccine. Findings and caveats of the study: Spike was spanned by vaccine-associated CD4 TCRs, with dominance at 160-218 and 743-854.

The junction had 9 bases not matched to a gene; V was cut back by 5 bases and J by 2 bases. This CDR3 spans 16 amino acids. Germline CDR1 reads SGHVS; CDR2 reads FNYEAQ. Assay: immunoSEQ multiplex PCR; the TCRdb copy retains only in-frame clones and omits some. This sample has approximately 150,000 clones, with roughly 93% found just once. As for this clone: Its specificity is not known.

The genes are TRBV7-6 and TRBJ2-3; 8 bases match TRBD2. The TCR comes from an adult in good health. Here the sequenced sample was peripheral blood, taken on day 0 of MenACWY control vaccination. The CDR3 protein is CASSPIGGGPTDTQYF. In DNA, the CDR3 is TGTGCCAGCAGCCCAATCGGGGGGGGGCCCACAGATACGCAGTATTTT.